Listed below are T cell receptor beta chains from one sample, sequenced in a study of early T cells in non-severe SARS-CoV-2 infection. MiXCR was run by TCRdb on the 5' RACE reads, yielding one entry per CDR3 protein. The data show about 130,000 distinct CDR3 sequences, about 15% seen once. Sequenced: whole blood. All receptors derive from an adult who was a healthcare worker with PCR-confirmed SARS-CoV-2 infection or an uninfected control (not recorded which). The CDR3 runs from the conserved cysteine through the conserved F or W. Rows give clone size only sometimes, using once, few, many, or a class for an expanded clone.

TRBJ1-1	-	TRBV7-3	CASSSEGGWTTEAFF
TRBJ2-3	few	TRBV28	CASRSGGATDTQYF
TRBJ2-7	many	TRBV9	CASSPWTSSYEQYF
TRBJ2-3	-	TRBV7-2	CASSPSQFTDTRYF
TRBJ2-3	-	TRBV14	CASNRDLTGTQYF
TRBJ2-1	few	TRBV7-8	CASSILGLADNEQFF
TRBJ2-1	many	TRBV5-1	CASSLLGNSYNEQFF
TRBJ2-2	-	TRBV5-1	CASSTESGGELFF
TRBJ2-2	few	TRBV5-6	CASSLYLGHTGELFF
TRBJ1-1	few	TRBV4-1	CASSWGDGVATEAFF
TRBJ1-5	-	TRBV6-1	CATLSGQGYQPQHF